The T cell receptor beta chain under discussion was sequenced for a study of T cell changes during pregnancy in multiple sclerosis. Trimming stripped 0 bases from V and 6 bases from J, with 17 bases between. The CDR3 is made up of 17 amino acids. CDR1 is LGHNT, CDR2 FRNRAP, per germline. TCRdb keeps only in-frame clones here, not all; method: immunoSEQ multiplex PCR. The repertoire holds 40,000 to 55,000 clones, with 90% to 95% as singletons. The origin of this receptor is a female donor with multiple sclerosis, enrolled in a pregnancy study. Sequencing was performed on CD8+ T cells from peripheral blood mononuclear cells, taken in the first trimester of pregnancy. The chain carries TRBV12-5 and TRBJ1-4; D possibly corresponds to TRBD1 (5 bases). The CDR3 DNA sequence: TGTGCTAGTGGTTTGGTATGGAGGGGCCAGGAGTATGAAAAACTGTTTTTT. It translates to CASGLVWRGQEYEKLFF. The variable domain in full, with the rest retrieved from reference TRBV12-5 and TRBJ1-4, is DARVTQTPRHKVTEMGQEVTMRCQPILGHNTVFWYRQTMMQGLELLAYFRNRAPLDDSGMPKDRFSAEMPDATLATLKIQPSEPRDSAVYFCASGLVWRGQEYEKLFFGSGTQLSVL.